This T cell receptor (beta chain) was documented in a study of low-dose radiotherapy and immunotherapy resistance in tumors. As for the study in general: Cohort 1 patients were irradiated with 0.5 Gy fractions every 2 weeks to 6.5 Gy total. The study administered intravenous cyclophosphamide at 200 mg/m2 every two weeks, one day ahead of radiation and immunotherapy.

This clonotype came up many times. Time point: after trial treatment. Treatment defined: LDRT plus nivolumab, ipilimumab, low-dose cyclophosphamide and aspirin (RACIN trial). Eligible patients had advanced solid tumors lacking tumor-infiltrating lymphocytes. Primers used for first-strand cDNA, a TRAV- and TRBV-specific set, covered both alpha and beta chains. Using a constant-region primer together with a V-primer adapter, TCRs were subjected to approximately 20 PCR cycles of amplification. TCRdb independently ran MiXCR on the reads; one entry per CDR3 protein. The sample has 80,000 or so distinct CDR3 sequences, 15% to 20% seen once; the top ten hold 1.1% to 1.5%. This TCR derives from a male donor with prostate cancer. The specimen comprised PBMCs, sampled after low-dose radiotherapy plus immunotherapy.

CDR3 nucleotide sequence: TGCAGCGTTGTAGAAAGCTCCTACGAGCAGTACTTC. Protein product: CSVVESSYEQYF. This chain uses TRBV29-1 with TRBJ2-7; D remains ambiguous. The CDR3 spans 12 residues. V lost 4 bases to trimming and J lost 0 bases, with 7 bases between them. CDR1 is SQVTM, CDR2 ANQGSEA, per germline.